The rows below give T cell receptor beta chains drawn from one sample of a study of T cell responses to AZD1222 COVID-19 vaccine. Assay used: immunoSEQ multiplex PCR; TCRdb lists only in-frame clones, some missing. This table has 140,000 or so clones, roughly nine tenths appearing once. The input for sequencing was peripheral blood, taken on day 0 of AZD1222 vaccination. All receptors derive from an adult in good health. CDR3s include the opening cysteine and the closing phenylalanine or tryptophan.

len	v_gene	j_gene	CDR3aa
13	TRBV13	TRBJ2-7	CASKLGLSYEQYF
15	TRBV2	TRBJ1-2	CASRRGLASDYGYTF
13	TRBV19	TRBJ1-5	CASSIRGQPSQHF
15	TRBV9	TRBJ1-3	CASSTDGGPLDTIYF
13	TRBV4-1	TRBJ2-7	CASSQETTYEQYF
15	TRBV9	TRBJ2-1	CASSPRQVGALEQFF
13	TRBV9	TRBJ2-3	CASSVQGTDTQYF
12	TRBV7-9	TRBJ1-2	CASSNPNYGYTF
13	TRBV5-4	TRBJ1-6	CASRRERDSPLHF
16	TRBV5-1	TRBJ2-3	CASSPRLAGGTDTQYF
16	TRBV3-1/TRBV3-2	TRBJ2-2	CASSQVRTGGTGELFF
14	TRBV30	TRBJ2-7	CAWKRTQSSYEQYF
13	TRBV11-2	TRBJ2-7	CASSFGPSYEQYF
13	TRBV11-2	TRBJ1-1	CASSLHRGGKAFF
14	TRBV6-4	TRBJ1-6	CASSDSDSNSPLHF